This paragraph covers one TCR beta chain sequence. The sample comes from a study of OX40 agonist ivuxolimab in advanced cancers. Background on the study: Among those enrolled, mean age was about 63 years (range about 23 to 79) and 75% to 85% were male.

Trimming removed 4 bases from V and 1 base from J, with 8 bases in between. The germline V gene has CDR1 SGHNT and CDR2 YYREEE (reference sequence). The CDR3 runs to 13 residues. Produced via immunoSEQ multiplex PCR; TCRdb's table is partial and in-frame only. There are about 110,000 clones in the sample; less than 95% occur only once, and roughly 0.66% lies in the top ten. The chain combines TRBV5-4 with TRBJ1-1, with a possible D match to TRBD1 (5 bases). Source: CD4+ or CD8+ T cells sorted from blood, taken in a trial of the OX40 agonist ivuxolimab. The source of this sequence is an adult with an advanced solid tumor such as melanoma, head and neck, liver or kidney cancer. CDR3 DNA: TGTGCCAGCAGCCTGCAGGGGAACACTGAAGCTTTCTTT. Protein: CASSLQGNTEAFF.